These 7 T cell receptor beta chains originate from one sample sequenced in a study of PD-L1 blockade in urothelial cancer. This sample's time point: peripheral blood 6 weeks after treatment start. The assay was immunoSEQ multiplex PCR, and TCRdb's table has in-frame clones only and misses some. This table has 90,000 to 130,000 clones, approximately 90% appearing once. Source: PBMCs, taken around atezolizumab (anti-PD-L1) treatment. The receptors shown here come from a man aged 55 to 70 with urothelial cancer.

The sample holds many counts of this clone. This chain links TRBV9 with TRBJ1-1, with TRBD1 identical over 8 bases. The CDR3 has 17 amino acids. V lost 3 bases, J lost 6 bases, and 16 bases stayed unmatched. Looked up from germline, CDR1 is SGDLS and CDR2 is YYNGEE. The CDR3 DNA sequence: TGTGCCAGCAGCGCGGGACAGGTCCAATCGGGGTACGCTGAAGCTTTCTTT. It specifies CASSAGQVQSGYAEAFF.

The rearrangement joins TRBV4-3 to TRBJ2-4; possibly TRBD1 for D (6 bases). In germline, CDR1 is LGHNA, CDR2 YSLEER. The CDR3 consists of 15 residues. The V end was cut by 0 bases, the J end by 9 bases, with 15 bases between. Written as DNA, the CDR3 is TGCGCCAGCAGCCAAGATCATCAGGGGATGGCCATTCAGTACTTC. Amino acids: CASSQDHQGMAIQYF.

This clone turned up a few times. The chain joins TRBV5-6 to TRBJ1-2; no clear D gene. This CDR3 spans 13 amino acids. Trimming left V 0 bases short and J 0 bases short, with 3 bases between. Per the germline V gene, CDR1 is SGHDT and CDR2 is YYEEEE. CDR3 in DNA: TGTGCCAGCAGCTTGGACACTAACTATGGCTACACCTTC. Its translation: CASSLDTNYGYTF.

CDR3 region: CASSRATGGDGGELFF. Written as DNA, the CDR3 is TGCGCCAGCAGCCGAGCGACAGGGGGCGATGGAGGGGAGCTGTTTTTT. The V call is TRBV4-1, the J call TRBJ2-2; TRBD1 agrees at 10 bases. This CDR3 has 16 amino acids. In germline, CDR1 is MGHRA, CDR2 YSYEKL. V shed 4 bases and J 8 bases; nucleotides not matched to a gene: 10.

This clone was detected only once. The rearrangement joins TRBV5-5 to TRBJ1-6; TRBD1 might be the D (6 bases). Trimming removed 0 bases at V and 9 bases at J, with 13 bases between. Germline V CDR1 and CDR2: SGHKS, YYEKEE (reference sequence). The CDR3 covers 15 residues. The CDR3 sequence: CASSLADSDISPLHF. The CDR3 DNA sequence: TGTGCCAGCAGCTTGGCGGACAGTGATATTTCACCCCTCCACTTT. The whole variable domain, filled in from reference TRBV5-5 and TRBJ1-6, reads DAGVTQSPTHLIKTRGQQVTLRCSPISGHKSVSWYQQVLGQGPQFIFQYYEKEERGRGNFPDRFSARQFPNYSSELNVNALLLGDSALYLCASSLADSDISPLHFGNGTRLTVT.

The genes are TRBV6-5 and TRBJ2-2; D is unclear. CDR3 length equals 14 residues. Germline V gene lookup returns CDR1 MNHEY and CDR2 SVGAGI. The V and J ends lost 7 bases and 4 bases respectively, with 13 bases between them. The CDR3 bases are TGTGCCAGCACAAAACAAGGAGTCACCGGGGAGCTGTTTTTT. It specifies CASTKQGVTGELFF.

The chain carries TRBV9 and TRBJ2-1; TRBD2 agrees at 8 bases. CDR3 size: 15 residues. Germline values: CDR1 SGDLS, CDR2 YYNGEE. Trimming took 3 bases from V and 7 from J; bases not matched to a gene: 9. The CDR3 coding sequence is TGTGCCAGCAGCGCCGGGGGGGCCGGGAATAATGAGCAGTTCTTC. It translates to CASSAGGAGNNEQFF.